The subject of this entry is one TCR beta chain. Its antigen is unidentified. Repertoires were generated with immunoSEQ multiplex PCR, while TCRdb's copy carries only in-frame clones and drops some. The sample includes 1.4 million or so clones, approximately 98.5% of them seen just once. This sample is drawn from a study of shared clonotypes between healthy human individuals. With 7 bases removed from V and 7 bases from J, the gap between germline ends came to 22 bases. Per germline, CDR1 MNHEY and CDR2 SVGAGI. This CDR3 has 15 residues. Study conclusions and caveats: Compared with clonotypes that all four donors shared, non-shared clonotypes had lower generation probabilities.

The origin of this receptor is a man between 25 and 39 years old in good health. The chain has TRBV6-5 and TRBJ1-2, with D perhaps TRBD1 (5 bases). Sequenced input: naive CD4+ T cells sorted from blood. Specified subset: CD45RA+ positively selected. CDR3 protein: CASTPMGEGFSGYTF. The DNA for the CDR3 is TGTGCCAGCACCCCTATGGGGGAAGGGTTTAGTGGCTACACCTTC.